These 29 T cell receptor beta chains were all obtained from the same sample, sequenced in a study of cytomegalovirus exposure and HLA in healthy donors. The table came from immunoSEQ multiplex PCR; TCRdb's copy has only in-frame clones and leaves some out. The sample carries 180,000 or so clones, approximately 89% recorded once. The sequenced sample was PBMCs. These receptors originate from a man younger than 40 in good health and CMV-seropositive.

The V and J genes are TRBV7-2 and TRBJ2-3; 7 positions agree with TRBD2. Germline CDR1 SGHTA, CDR2 FQGNSA. The CDR3 extends over 17 amino acids. V dropped 1 base and J dropped 5; count of bases not matched to a gene: 12. CDR3 DNA sequence: TGTGCCAGCAGCTTAGACGCTAGCGGTCTAAGAAGAGATACGCAGTATTTT. Translated, it gives CASSLDASGLRRDTQYF.

The chain recombines TRBV30 with TRBJ2-7; tentatively, D is TRBD1 (6 bases). The germline V gene has CDR1 GTSNPN and CDR2 SVGIG (reference sequence). V was cut by 4 bases and J by 5 bases, with 15 bases left in between. The CDR3 contains 13 residues. The CDR3 DNA follows: TGTGCCTGGATAGGGAGAAACAGGGACGAGCAGTACTTC. Its protein is CAWIGRNRDEQYF.

The chain employs TRBV12-2 and TRBJ1-5. TRBV12-2 is a pseudogene segment. This CDR3 is 17 amino acids long. CDR3 DNA: TGTGCAAGTCGCTTATCGCGGGACTCCCGGGGCAATCAGCCCCAGCATTTT. Translated: CASRLSRDSRGNQPQHF.

The chain couples TRBV9 to TRBJ1-1, with 7 bases lining up with TRBD1. Germline V gene sequence: CDR1 SGDLS, CDR2 YYNGEE. This CDR3 contains 14 residues. With 5 bases clipped from V and 2 bases from J, the junction kept 6 bases outside the gene matches. CDR3 protein: CASSRDRVNTEAFF. The CDR3 DNA reads TGTGCCAGCAGTCGAGACAGGGTAAACACTGAAGCTTTCTTT.

This chain joins TRBV7-9 and TRBJ2-7; no firm D call. CDR1 is SEHNR, CDR2 FQNEAQ, per germline (reference sequence). This CDR3 is built from 12 residues. V dropped 4 bases and J dropped 6 bases, with 10 bases sitting between them. CDR3 residues: CASSSTYPEQYF. Here the CDR3 DNA reads TGTGCCAGCAGCTCCACCTACCCCGAGCAGTACTTC.

V usage is TRBV5-1 and J usage is TRBJ2-7; TRBD2 agrees at 9 bases. Trimming at V came to 1 base and at J to 10 bases, leaving 9 bases not matched to a gene. The V gene's germline CDR1 is SGHRS and CDR2 YFSETQ. The CDR3 contains 14 residues. CDR3: CASSLWPSGDEQYF. The CDR3 DNA is TGCGCCAGCAGCTTGTGGCCTAGCGGGGATGAACAGTACTTC.

CDR3 coding DNA: TGTGCCAGCAGCTTAGATGGGGGGGGCACCTCCTACAATGAGCAGTTCTTC. Translated: CASSLDGGGTSYNEQFF. This chain uses TRBV7-2 with TRBJ2-1, with a tentative D call TRBD2 (7 bases). The germline V gene has CDR1 SGHTA and CDR2 FQGNSA. CDR3 length: 17 amino acids. V shed 1 base and J shed 0 bases, with 13 bases lying between them.

This chain connects TRBV29-1 to TRBJ2-2, with 12 bases fitting TRBD2. This CDR3 is built from 15 residues. V trimming: 5 bases; J trimming: 2 bases; junction bases outside the gene matches: 3. CDR1 is SQVTM, CDR2 ANQGSEA, per germline. CDR3 bases: TGCAGCGTTCGGACTAGCGGGAAAAACACCGGGGAGCTGTTTTTT. It codes for CSVRTSGKNTGELFF.

Here the CDR3 reads CASSEAGVAGYTF. DNA for the CDR3: TGCGCCAGCTCCGAGGCGGGGGTGGCTGGCTACACCTTC. V usage is TRBV5-1 and J usage is TRBJ1-2; maybe TRBD1 (5 bases). The CDR3 length is 13 residues. Between the trimmed V and J ends, which lost 7 bases and 7 bases, there was a span of 17 bases. Germline V gives CDR1 SGHRS, CDR2 YFSETQ.

The chain recombines TRBV19 with TRBJ2-3; no clear D. Germline V lookup: CDR1 LNHDA, CDR2 SQIVND (reference sequence). The CDR3 is 15 amino acids. The germline V and J ends were trimmed by 1 base and 2 bases, with 10 bases remaining between them. DNA of the CDR3: TGTGCCAGTAGTATAGTGGGAAGGAACACAGATACGCAGTATTTT. Amino acid sequence: CASSIVGRNTDTQYF. Looking up the rest from reference TRBV19 and TRBJ2-3 gives the full variable domain: DGGITQSPKYLFRKEGQNVTLSCEQNLNHDAMYWYRQDPGQGLRLIYYSQIVNDFQKGDIAEGYSVSREKKESFPLTVTSAQKNPTAFYLCASSIVGRNTDTQYFGPGTRLTVL.

This rearrangement joins TRBV6-1 to TRBJ2-7; D ambiguous. The germline CDR1 and CDR2 sequences are MNHNS and SASEGT. The CDR3 length is 14 residues. V was trimmed by 3 bases and J by 0 bases, leaving 9 bases between them. This chain's CDR3 is CASSEGRSSYEQYF. DNA for the CDR3: TGTGCCAGCAGTGAGGGCAGAAGCTCCTACGAGCAGTACTTC.

The chain uses TRBV5-1 and TRBJ2-7; D remains unclear. This CDR3 is 15 amino acids long. The germline V gene encodes CDR1 SGHRS and CDR2 YFSETQ. V was pared by 2 bases and J by 2 bases, with 14 bases between. The CDR3 is CASSFAPSGPYEQYF. CDR3 DNA sequence: TGCGCCAGCAGCTTTGCCCCCTCGGGTCCCTACGAGCAGTACTTC. Looking up the rest from reference TRBV5-1 and TRBJ2-7 gives the full variable domain: KAGVTQTPRYLIKTRGQQVTLSCSPISGHRSVSWYQQTPGQGLQFLFEYFSETQRNKGNFPGRFSGRQFSNSRSEMNVSTLELGDSALYLCASSFAPSGPYEQYFGPGTRLTVT.

The count of this clone is one. The gene calls are TRBV7-6 and TRBJ1-2; the D gene is possibly TRBD1 (6 bases). The CDR3 runs to 13 residues. Deletions cut 5 bases from V and 8 bases from J, with 15 bases between. The germline V gene has CDR1 SGHVS and CDR2 FNYEAQ. CDR3 region: CASSTYRAGGYTF. CDR3 sequence (DNA): TGTGCCAGCAGCACCTACAGGGCGGGCGGCTACACCTTC.

The V and J genes are TRBV9 and TRBJ2-7; tentatively, D is TRBD1 (5 bases). Trimming removed 2 bases from V and 0 bases from J, with 15 bases in between. The CDR3 is 16 residues long. CDR1 and CDR2 from the germline V gene are SGDLS and YYNGEE. The CDR3 protein is CASSVFPRTSSYEQYF. Written as DNA, the CDR3 is TGTGCCAGCAGCGTCTTCCCCAGGACAAGCTCCTACGAGCAGTACTTC.

This sequence joins TRBV27 and TRBJ2-1, with D possibly being TRBD2 (6 bases). This CDR3 is built from 15 residues. Germline V gene sequence: CDR1 MNHEY, CDR2 SMNVEV (reference sequence). V lost 7 bases to trimming and J lost 3 bases, with 16 bases between them. CDR3 residues: CASTPAGLFYNEQFF. DNA of the CDR3: TGTGCCAGCACACCCGCGGGACTTTTCTACAATGAGCAGTTCTTC.

CDR3 residues: CAISGGAAYNEQFF. In nucleotides, the CDR3 is TGTGCCATCAGTGGGGGGGCAGCATACAATGAGCAGTTCTTC. The chain couples TRBV10-3 to TRBJ2-1; possibly TRBD1 or TRBD2 for D (6 bases each). The CDR3 covers 14 residues. Germline CDR1 reads ENHRY; CDR2 reads SYGVKD. With 4 bases removed from V and 4 bases from J, the gap between germline ends came to 11 bases.

This chain links TRBV9 with TRBJ1-1; D call uncertain. Between the trimmed V and J ends, which lost 0 bases and 3 bases, there was a span of 12 bases. CDR1 and CDR2 from the germline V gene are SGDLS and YYNGEE. This CDR3 spans 15 amino acids. CDR3 DNA: TGTGCCAGCAGCGTAGGCGGGTTCGGGGACACTGAAGCTTTCTTT. Translating gives CASSVGGFGDTEAFF.

This chain links TRBV7-8 with TRBJ1-1; 8 nucleotides agree with TRBD1. CDR3 length: 15 residues. Germline-derived CDR1 and CDR2 are SGHVS and FQNEAQ. The V segment lost 2 bases and the J segment 1 base; nucleotides outside the gene matches: 3. DNA of the CDR3: TGTGCCAGCAGCTTACGGACAGGGAAGAACACTGAAGCTTTCTTT. As protein: CASSLRTGKNTEAFF.

CDR3 nucleotides: TGTGCCAGCAGTGCGCGACTCTCCCCTAGCACAGATACGCAGTATTTT. It codes for CASSARLSPSTDTQYF. V usage is TRBV27 and J usage is TRBJ2-3; D uncertain. The V gene lost 5 bases and the J gene lost 0 bases, with 15 bases spanning the gap. Germline values: CDR1 MNHEY, CDR2 SMNVEV (reference sequence). The CDR3 length is 16 residues.

The chain combines TRBV11-2 with TRBJ2-7; D ambiguous. The germline V gene has CDR1 SGHAT and CDR2 FQNNGV. With 8 bases removed from V and 3 bases from J, the gap between germline ends came to 14 bases. CDR3 length: 13 residues. The CDR3 nucleotides are TGTGCCAGCGGCAACGCCGGCGACTACGAGCAGTACTTC. It is translated as CASGNAGDYEQYF.

This chain links TRBV7-6 with TRBJ2-1, with a tentative D call TRBD1 (5 bases). V lost 5 bases and J 8 bases, leaving 10 bases between the germline ends. The CDR3 has 12 residues. Germline loops: CDR1 SGHVS, CDR2 FNYEAQ. CDR3 bases: TGTGCCAGCAGCGACCAGGGCGATGAGCAGTTCTTC. This encodes CASSDQGDEQFF. The variable domain in full, with the rest retrieved from reference TRBV7-6 and TRBJ2-1, is GAGVSQSPRYKVTKRGQDVALRCDPISGHVSLYWYRQALGQGPEFLTYFNYEAQQDKSGLPNDRFSAERPEGSISTLTIQRTEQRDSAMYRCASSDQGDEQFFGPGTRLTVL.

A single count supports this clone. The chain is built from TRBV4-3 and TRBJ1-2; D unresolved. The CDR3 runs to 16 residues. V lost 1 base and J 2 bases, leaving 14 bases between the germline ends. Looked up from germline, CDR1 is LGHNA and CDR2 is YSLEER. Here the CDR3 reads CASSQGQSARNYGYTF. The CDR3 region has the DNA TGCGCCAGCAGCCAAGGGCAGTCGGCCCGCAACTATGGCTACACCTTC.

Ten or more counts support this clone. The chain uses TRBV9 and TRBJ1-5; D might be TRBD1 (5 bases). With 0 bases removed from V and 4 bases from J, the gap between germline ends came to 8 bases. The CDR3 is 14 residues long. Germline CDR1 is SGDLS and CDR2 is YYNGEE. The CDR3 DNA follows: TGTGCCAGCAGCGTAGATTGGGGGAATCAGCCCCAGCATTTT. It specifies CASSVDWGNQPQHF.

This chain joins TRBV7-2 and TRBJ1-5, with a weak D call TRBD1 (5 bases). This CDR3 is built from 15 residues. Germline V CDR1 and CDR2: SGHTA, FQGNSA. The V end was cut by 0 bases, the J end by 4 bases, with 10 bases between. The CDR3 sequence is CASSLAGARNQPQHF. CDR3 in DNA: TGTGCCAGCAGCTTAGCAGGGGCACGGAATCAGCCCCAGCATTTT.

J is TRBJ1-1 and V is TRBV6-4; possibly TRBD1 for D (5 bases). From germline, CDR1 is MRHNA and CDR2 SNTAGT. The CDR3 extends over 13 amino acids. Trimming pared 3 bases from V and 1 base from J, leaving 6 bases between. Here the CDR3 DNA reads TGTGCCAGCAGTGAAGACAGGAACACTGAAGCTTTCTTT. This gives the protein CASSEDRNTEAFF.

V gene TRBV5-1 combines with J gene TRBJ1-1, with D possibly being TRBD1 (5 bases). Trimming cost V 4 bases and J 4 bases, with 17 bases left between them. The CDR3 has 15 residues. Looked up from germline, CDR1 is SGHRS and CDR2 is YFSETQ. This CDR3 is CASSPVWGGGTEAFF. The CDR3 DNA is TGCGCCAGCAGCCCCGTTTGGGGGGGAGGCACTGAAGCTTTCTTT. Full variable domain (rest looked up from reference TRBV5-1 and TRBJ1-1): KAGVTQTPRYLIKTRGQQVTLSCSPISGHRSVSWYQQTPGQGLQFLFEYFSETQRNKGNFPGRFSGRQFSNSRSEMNVSTLELGDSALYLCASSPVWGGGTEAFFGQGTRLTVV.

This sequence joins TRBV6-1 and TRBJ1-1, with unresolved D. The V gene's germline CDR1 is MNHNS and CDR2 SASEGT. Trimming shortened V by 6 bases and J by 11 bases, and 16 bases separated the two germline ends. The CDR3 contains 12 residues. The CDR3 region has the DNA TGTGCCAGCAGCCCGTCAAGCTTGAGGGCTTTCTTT. As protein: CASSPSSLRAFF.

The chain uses TRBV6-4 and TRBJ1-5; a possible D gene is TRBD1 (5 bases). CDR1 and CDR2 (germline): MRHNA, SNTAGT. The V end lost 2 bases, the J end lost 6 bases, and 11 bases lay between the germline ends. The CDR3 sequence is 14 residues long. Here the CDR3 reads CASSDGGAGQPQHF. In nucleotides, the CDR3 is TGTGCCAGCAGTGACGGCGGGGCAGGTCAGCCCCAGCATTTT.

V gene TRBV27 combines with J gene TRBJ2-2; D perhaps matches TRBD2 (6 bases). Germline values: CDR1 MNHEY, CDR2 SMNVEV (reference sequence). V lost 3 bases, J lost 5 bases, and 7 bases lay in between. The CDR3 runs to 13 residues. In DNA form, the CDR3 reads TGTGCCAGCAGTTTCGGGGGAACCGGGGAGCTGTTTTTT. Amino acid sequence: CASSFGGTGELFF.